The 22 T cell receptor beta chains below all came from one sample that was sequenced in a study of blood T cell repertoires in COVID-19. Here immunoSEQ multiplex PCR was the method, and the copy in TCRdb shows in-frame clones only, minus some. In the table there are under 50,000 clones, over 75% of which are singletons. Sequenced input: peripheral blood. The receptor set was obtained from a woman between 40 and 50 years old with acute or convalescent COVID-19.

J is TRBJ2-5 and V is TRBV5-1, with 7 positions matching TRBD2. The length of the CDR3 is 14 residues. Germline CDR1 and CDR2: SGHRS and YFSETQ. The V gene end was trimmed by 4 bases and the J gene end by 2 bases; junction bases not matched to a gene: 5. CDR3 sequence: CASSPGGNQETQYF. Written as DNA, the CDR3 is TGCGCCAGCAGCCCCGGGGGGAATCAAGAGACCCAGTACTTC.

This chain uses TRBV15 with TRBJ1-5; no clear D. The germline gives CDR1 LNHNV, CDR2 YYDKDF (reference sequence). The CDR3 spans 16 residues. The V gene lost 0 bases and the J gene lost 0 bases, with 9 bases spanning the gap. The CDR3 coding sequence is TGTGCCACCAGCAGAGACAGGTCAACTAGCAATCAGCCCCAGCATTTT. Translated: CATSRDRSTSNQPQHF.

The rearrangement uses TRBV27 and TRBJ1-6; 7 bases match TRBD1. In germline, CDR1 is MNHEY, CDR2 SMNVEV (reference sequence). This CDR3 is 17 amino acids long. With 6 bases clipped from V and 3 bases from J, the junction kept 11 bases outside the gene matches. The CDR3 is CASRRTGAHLYNSPLHF. As DNA, the CDR3 is TGTGCCAGCAGGAGAACAGGGGCTCACCTCTATAATTCACCCCTCCACTTT.

The chain combines TRBV5-4 with TRBJ1-1; D not certain. V lost 3 bases to trimming and J lost 4 bases, with 4 bases between them. The V gene's germline CDR1 is SGHNT and CDR2 YYREEE (reference sequence). The CDR3 runs to 11 residues. CDR3: CASSYSTEAFF. CDR3 in DNA: TGTGCCAGCAGCTACAGCACTGAAGCTTTCTTT.

The V call is TRBV21-1, the J call TRBJ2-5; the table assigns TRBD2, which was not confirmed against the DNA. TRBV21-1 is a pseudogene segment. This CDR3 is 15 amino acids long. The CDR3 spells CASSKWLAGQETQYF. The DNA for the CDR3 is TGTGCCAGCAGCAAATGGCTAGCGGGACAAGAGACCCAGTACTTC.

V gene TRBV29-1 combines with J gene TRBJ1-5, with 8 bases fitting TRBD1. V gave up 5 bases and J gave up 4 bases; unmatched junction bases: 7. This CDR3 contains 14 residues. The germline V gene has CDR1 SQVTM and CDR2 ANQGSEA. The CDR3 is CSVIIQGENQPQHF. For the CDR3, the DNA is TGCAGCGTTATCATACAGGGGGAGAATCAGCCCCAGCATTTT.

The rearrangement links TRBV28 to TRBJ1-1; possible D gene TRBD1, 6 bases. Germline CDR1 is MDHEN and CDR2 is SYDVKM. V was trimmed by 8 bases and J by 6 bases, leaving 25 bases between them. This CDR3 is 16 amino acids long. The CDR3 sequence: CASPSFDGTGSAEAFF. DNA for the CDR3: TGTGCCAGCCCCTCATTCGACGGTACAGGGTCAGCTGAAGCTTTCTTT.

The chain couples TRBV19 to TRBJ1-1; the D gene is possibly TRBD1 (6 bases). Germline CDR1 is LNHDA and CDR2 is SQIVND (reference sequence). V lost 8 bases, J lost 0 bases, and 13 bases lay in between. The CDR3 is 14 residues long. This CDR3 reads CASSDGQMNTEAFF. The DNA of the CDR3 is TGTGCCAGTTCGGATGGACAGATGAACACTGAAGCTTTCTTT.

For this clone: Other nucleotide sequences in the sample specify the same CDR3. The rearrangement links TRBV19 to TRBJ1-1, with TRBD1 matching 8 bases. Looked up from germline, CDR1 is LNHDA and CDR2 is SQIVND (reference sequence). The CDR3 is 13 residues long. Trimming cost V 6 bases and J 3 bases; bases outside gene matches: 3. The CDR3 DNA is TGTGCCAGTAGCCAGACAGGGGACACTGAAGCTTTCTTT. Translation: CASSQTGDTEAFF.

This chain connects TRBV30 to TRBJ1-3, with a weak D call TRBD1 (6 bases). V lost 4 bases and J 1 base, leaving 11 bases between the germline ends. The CDR3 consists of 14 residues. Germline loops: CDR1 GTSNPN, CDR2 SVGIG (reference sequence). The CDR3: CAWKAGASGNTIYF. The CDR3 nucleotides are TGTGCCTGGAAAGCAGGGGCGTCTGGAAACACCATATATTTT.

As to this clone: The junction departs from the called germline gene at one end, perhaps through a read error. The CDR3 sequence is CARSQQSDRGNWLSGNTIYF. CDR3 coding DNA: TGCGCCAGGAGTCAACAATCCGATCGAGGTAATTGGTTATCTGGAAACACCATATATTTT. This chain uses TRBV23-1 with TRBJ1-3; D is uncertain. TRBV23-1 is labeled an ORF, and its function is uncertain. The CDR3 runs 20 residues.

The V and J genes are TRBV5-1 and TRBJ2-3; 9 nucleotides align to TRBD1. V dropped 4 bases and J dropped 0; count of bases not matched to a gene: 9. This CDR3 spans 17 amino acids. Germline V gene data show CDR1 as SGHRS and CDR2 as YFSETQ. CDR3 sequence: CASSARDRALSTDTQYF. CDR3 bases: TGCGCCAGCAGCGCGCGGGACAGGGCCCTTAGCACAGATACGCAGTATTTT. The variable domain in full, completed from reference TRBV5-1 and TRBJ2-3, reads KAGVTQTPRYLIKTRGQQVTLSCSPISGHRSVSWYQQTPGQGLQFLFEYFSETQRNKGNFPGRFSGRQFSNSRSEMNVSTLELGDSALYLCASSARDRALSTDTQYFGPGTRLTVL.

This chain joins TRBV9 and TRBJ1-2, with a possible D match to TRBD1 (5 bases). Germline loops: CDR1 SGDLS, CDR2 YYNGEE. V lost 8 bases, J lost 0 bases, and 11 bases lay in between. CDR3 length equals 13 residues. The CDR3 spells CASSTATNYGYTF. In DNA, the CDR3 is TGTGCCAGTTCGACAGCCACTAACTATGGCTACACCTTC.

The chain joins TRBV5-6 to TRBJ1-6, with 7 bases lining up with TRBD1. The CDR3 runs to 16 residues. V shed 1 base and J 5 bases; nucleotides not matched to a gene: 6. Per germline, CDR1 SGHDT and CDR2 YYEEEE. CDR3 residues: CASSLPTGVHNSPLHF. For the CDR3, the DNA is TGTGCCAGCAGCTTGCCCACAGGGGTTCATAATTCACCCCTCCACTTT.

The rearrangement joins TRBV7-9 to TRBJ2-5; 9 nucleotides agree with TRBD2. CDR1 is SEHNR and CDR2 is FQNEAQ in the germline V gene (reference sequence). The V gene end was trimmed by 1 base and the J gene end by 2 bases; junction bases not matched to a gene: 8. The CDR3 is 17 residues long. CDR3 coding DNA: TGTGCCAGCAGCTTAGGGAGCGGGGGGCCCGCTCAAGAGACCCAGTACTTC. As protein: CASSLGSGGPAQETQYF.

V is TRBV6-6 and J is TRBJ1-5, with a weak D call TRBD1 (5 bases). V was clipped by 8 bases and J by 9 bases, with 14 bases between them. There are 12 residues in the CDR3. The germline gives CDR1 MNHNY, CDR2 SVGAGI (reference sequence). This CDR3 reads CASLRTGGPQHF. The CDR3 DNA reads TGTGCCAGCCTACGTACCGGGGGGCCCCAGCATTTT.

V gene TRBV6-4 combines with J gene TRBJ2-1; 11 bases match TRBD2. Germline V gene lookup returns CDR1 MRHNA and CDR2 SNTAGT. The CDR3 sequence is 15 residues long. The V segment lost 5 bases and the J segment 9 bases; nucleotides outside the gene matches: 9. The CDR3 sequence: CASSSLAGGEGEQFF. CDR3 in DNA: TGTGCCAGCAGTTCCCTAGCGGGGGGCGAAGGTGAGCAGTTCTTC.

This chain joins TRBV19 and TRBJ1-2; D is ambiguous. Germline CDR1 is LNHDA and CDR2 is SQIVND (reference sequence). The ends were cut back, 3 bases at V and 1 base at J, with 15 bases in the middle. The length of the CDR3 is 16 residues. The CDR3 protein is CASSIGGEGGNYGYTF. CDR3 nucleotide sequence: TGTGCCAGTAGTATCGGTGGGGAAGGAGGTAACTATGGCTACACCTTC.

The chain joins TRBV28 to TRBJ2-7; D might be TRBD2 (6 bases). Germline CDR1 and CDR2: MDHEN and SYDVKM. This CDR3 has 16 residues. The V end lost 5 bases, the J end lost 4 bases, and 21 bases lay between the germline ends. The CDR3, as DNA: TGTGCCAGCAGTCTAAATCTTAGCGGAGCTACGTACGAGCAGTACTTC. Translated, it gives CASSLNLSGATYEQYF.

The V gene is TRBV27, the J gene TRBJ2-1; 7 bases line up with TRBD2. Germline V gene lookup returns CDR1 MNHEY and CDR2 SMNVEV (reference sequence). The CDR3 extends over 14 amino acids. The trim removed 6 bases at V and 4 bases at J, leaving 6 bases unmatched. The CDR3 loop is CASRSGAGYNEQFF. The CDR3 DNA follows: TGTGCCAGCAGATCTGGAGCGGGGTACAATGAGCAGTTCTTC.

The V and J genes are TRBV5-1 and TRBJ2-7; 8 bases match TRBD1. The CDR3 consists of 14 residues. The germline gives CDR1 SGHRS, CDR2 YFSETQ. Germline trimming cut 1 base from V and 5 bases from J; bases unmatched to any gene: 5. Here the CDR3 reads CASSLFGQGNEQYF. For the CDR3, the DNA is TGCGCCAGCAGCTTGTTTGGACAGGGAAACGAGCAGTACTTC.

The chain combines TRBV6-2 or TRBV6-3 with TRBJ1-6; 7 nucleotides agree with TRBD1. The CDR3 is made up of 18 amino acids. Trimming removed 5 bases from V and 0 bases from J; junction bases left unmatched: 10. The germline V gene encodes CDR1 MNHEY and CDR2 SVGEGT. The CDR3: CASSLQGKSSSYNSPLHF. CDR3 bases: TGTGCCAGCAGTCTACAGGGGAAATCGAGCTCCTATAATTCACCCCTCCACTTT.